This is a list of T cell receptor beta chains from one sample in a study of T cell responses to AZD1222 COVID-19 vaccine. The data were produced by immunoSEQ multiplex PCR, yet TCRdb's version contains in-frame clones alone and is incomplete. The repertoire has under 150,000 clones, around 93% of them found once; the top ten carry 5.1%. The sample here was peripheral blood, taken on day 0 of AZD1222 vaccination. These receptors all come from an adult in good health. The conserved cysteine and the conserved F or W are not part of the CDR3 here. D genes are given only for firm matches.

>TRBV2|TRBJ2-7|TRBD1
ASSEGTGIYEQY
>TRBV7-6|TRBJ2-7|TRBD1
ASSKSGTGNEQY
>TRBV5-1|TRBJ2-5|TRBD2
ASSPWAGGTETQY
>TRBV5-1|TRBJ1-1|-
ASSVTLGGLNTEAF
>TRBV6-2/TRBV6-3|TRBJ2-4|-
ASSQNRHQNIQY
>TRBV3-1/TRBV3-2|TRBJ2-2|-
ASSQGWKLANTGELF
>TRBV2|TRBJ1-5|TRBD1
ASSEGQAQSGGPQH
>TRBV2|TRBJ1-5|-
ASSLGRAANQPQH
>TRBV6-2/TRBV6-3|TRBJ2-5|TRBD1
ASSYLDRVQETQY
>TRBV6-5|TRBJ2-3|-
ASSYLGRHTDTQY
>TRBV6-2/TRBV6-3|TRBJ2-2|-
ASSWGTGELF
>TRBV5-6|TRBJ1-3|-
ASSFGRAGNTIY
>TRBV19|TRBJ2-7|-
ASSMVAGVFNEQY
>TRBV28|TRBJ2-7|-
ASSLGGSTYEQY
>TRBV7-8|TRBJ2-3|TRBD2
ASSLAGGLAGGPDTQY
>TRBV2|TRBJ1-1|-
ASSFTAEAF
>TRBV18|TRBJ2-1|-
ASSRTDNEQF
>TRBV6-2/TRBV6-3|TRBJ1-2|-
ASSYLEANYGYT
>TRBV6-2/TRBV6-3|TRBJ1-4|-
ASSYSVRLEKLF
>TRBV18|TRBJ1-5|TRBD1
ASSPAGQGDQPQH
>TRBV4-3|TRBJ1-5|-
ASSQDRASNQPQH
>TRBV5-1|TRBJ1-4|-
ASSLGVNEKLF
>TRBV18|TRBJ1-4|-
ASSPGQGGEKLF
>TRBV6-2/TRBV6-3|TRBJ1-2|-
ASSSLQGSGYT
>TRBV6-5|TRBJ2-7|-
ASSYSRGAELHEQY
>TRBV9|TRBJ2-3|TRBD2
ASSATGRTQY
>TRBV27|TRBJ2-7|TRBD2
ASRRMVAGGLYEQY
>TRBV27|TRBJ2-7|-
ASATTLGEQY
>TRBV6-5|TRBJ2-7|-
ASGQGSYEQY
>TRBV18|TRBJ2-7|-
ASSPPAGLGDEQY
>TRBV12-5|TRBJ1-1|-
ASGLALQGPEAF
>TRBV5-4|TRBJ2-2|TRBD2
ASSLAGRGGGTGELF
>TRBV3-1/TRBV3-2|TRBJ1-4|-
ASSPGGYNEKLF
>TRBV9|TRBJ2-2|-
ASSVDPAGTGELF
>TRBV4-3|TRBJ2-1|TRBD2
ASSQEGDVGLAGWSSYNEQF
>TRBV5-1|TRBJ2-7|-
ASSLSQGIAYEQY
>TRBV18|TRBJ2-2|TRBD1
ASSRGQGAPGELF
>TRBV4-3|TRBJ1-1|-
ATQDRMNTEAF
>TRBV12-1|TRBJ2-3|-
ASSFAPPAYTDTQY
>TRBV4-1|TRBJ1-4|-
ASSQNRKLF
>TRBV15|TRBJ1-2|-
ATSRDSYGYT
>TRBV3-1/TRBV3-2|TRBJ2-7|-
ASSQALSSYEQY
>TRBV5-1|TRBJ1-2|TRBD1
ASSLSGGDYGYT